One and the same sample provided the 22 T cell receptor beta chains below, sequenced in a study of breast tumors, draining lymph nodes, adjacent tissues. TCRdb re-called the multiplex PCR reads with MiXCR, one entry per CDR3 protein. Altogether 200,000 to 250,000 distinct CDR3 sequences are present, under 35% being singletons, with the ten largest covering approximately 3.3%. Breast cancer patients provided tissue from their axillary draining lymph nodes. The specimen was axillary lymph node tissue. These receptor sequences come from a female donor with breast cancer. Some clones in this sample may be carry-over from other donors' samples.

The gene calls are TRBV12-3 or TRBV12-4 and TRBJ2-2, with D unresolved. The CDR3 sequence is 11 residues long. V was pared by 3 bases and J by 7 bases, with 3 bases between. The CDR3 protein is CASSLIGELFF. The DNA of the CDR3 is TGTGCCAGCAGTTTGATCGGGGAGCTGTTTTTT.

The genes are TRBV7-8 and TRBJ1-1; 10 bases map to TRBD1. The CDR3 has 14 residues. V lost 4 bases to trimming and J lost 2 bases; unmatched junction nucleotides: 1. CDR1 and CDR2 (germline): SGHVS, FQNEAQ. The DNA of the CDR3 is TGTGCCAGCAGCTGGACAGGGGGAAACACTGAAGCTTTCTTT. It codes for CASSWTGGNTEAFF.

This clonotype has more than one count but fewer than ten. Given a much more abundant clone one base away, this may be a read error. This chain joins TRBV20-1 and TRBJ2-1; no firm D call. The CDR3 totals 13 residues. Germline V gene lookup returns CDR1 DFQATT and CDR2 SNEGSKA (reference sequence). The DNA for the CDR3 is TGCAGTGCTAGATGGAGCTCCTACAATGCGCAGTTCTTC. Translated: CSARWSSYNAQFF.

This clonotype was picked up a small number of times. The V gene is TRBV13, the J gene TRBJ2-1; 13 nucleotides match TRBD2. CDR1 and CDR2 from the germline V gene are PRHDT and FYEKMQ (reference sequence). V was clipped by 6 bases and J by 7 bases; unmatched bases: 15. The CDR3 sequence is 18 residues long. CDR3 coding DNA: TGTGCCAGCAGTGATGGACTAGCGGGAGTTCTAAGGGGGAATGAGCAGTTCTTC. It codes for CASSDGLAGVLRGNEQFF. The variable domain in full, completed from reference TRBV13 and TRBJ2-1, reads AAGVIQSPRHLIKEKRETATLKCYPIPRHDTVYWYQQGPGQDPQFLISFYEKMQSDKGSIPDRFSAQQFSDYHSELNMSSLELGDSALYFCASSDGLAGVLRGNEQFFGPGTRLTVL.

The CDR3 nucleotides read TGTGCCAGTAGCGGCGGGACAGGGCCCCCCGGGGAGCTGTTTTTT. It is translated as CASSGGTGPPGELFF. The chain uses TRBV19 and TRBJ2-2, with 9 nucleotides matching TRBD1. The CDR3 is made up of 15 amino acids. Germline trimming cut 6 bases from V and 6 bases from J; bases unmatched to any gene: 8. CDR1 and CDR2 (germline): LNHDA, SQIVND (reference sequence).

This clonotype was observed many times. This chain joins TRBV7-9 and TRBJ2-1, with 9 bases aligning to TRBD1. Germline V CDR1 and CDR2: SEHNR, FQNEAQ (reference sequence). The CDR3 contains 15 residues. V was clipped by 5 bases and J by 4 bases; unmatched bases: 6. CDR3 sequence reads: CASSKTGGGYNEQFF. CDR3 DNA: TGTGCCAGCAGCAAGACAGGGGGTGGTTACAATGAGCAGTTCTTC.

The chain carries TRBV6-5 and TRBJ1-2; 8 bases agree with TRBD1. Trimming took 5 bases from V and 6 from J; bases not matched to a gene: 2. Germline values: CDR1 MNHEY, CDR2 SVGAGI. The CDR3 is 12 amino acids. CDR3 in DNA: TGTGCCAGCAGTCACAGGGGGGATGGCTACACCTTC. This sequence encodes CASSHRGDGYTF.

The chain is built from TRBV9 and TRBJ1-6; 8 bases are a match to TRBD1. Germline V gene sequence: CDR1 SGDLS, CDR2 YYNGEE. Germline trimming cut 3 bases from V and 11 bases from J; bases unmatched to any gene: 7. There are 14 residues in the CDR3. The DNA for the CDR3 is TGTGCCAGCAGCGCCGGACAGGGTTCCCCACCCCTCCACTTT. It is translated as CASSAGQGSPPLHF. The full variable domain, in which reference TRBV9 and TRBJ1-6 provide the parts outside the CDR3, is DSGVTQTPKHLITATGQRVTLRCSPRSGDLSVYWYQQSLDQGLQFLIQYYNGEERAKGNILERFSAQQFPDLHSELNLSSLELGDSALYFCASSAGQGSPPLHFGNGTRLTVT.

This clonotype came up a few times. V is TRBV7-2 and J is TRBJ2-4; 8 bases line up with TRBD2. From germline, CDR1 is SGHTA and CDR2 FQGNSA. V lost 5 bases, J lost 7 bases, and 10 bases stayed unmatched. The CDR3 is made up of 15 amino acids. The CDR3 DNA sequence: TGTGCCAGCAGCCACGGGGGGGGCCGTGGGAACATTCAGTACTTC. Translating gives CASSHGGGRGNIQYF.

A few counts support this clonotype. The CDR3 sequence: CASSTVREGIQYF. The CDR3 coding sequence is TGTGCCAGCAGTACTGTCAGGGAAGGCATTCAGTACTTC. The chain uses TRBV6-5 and TRBJ2-4, with a weak D call TRBD1 (5 bases). This CDR3 region has 13 residues. Germline V gene data show CDR1 as MNHEY and CDR2 as SVGAGI. V was shortened by 5 bases and J by 9 bases, with 14 bases between the two germline ends.

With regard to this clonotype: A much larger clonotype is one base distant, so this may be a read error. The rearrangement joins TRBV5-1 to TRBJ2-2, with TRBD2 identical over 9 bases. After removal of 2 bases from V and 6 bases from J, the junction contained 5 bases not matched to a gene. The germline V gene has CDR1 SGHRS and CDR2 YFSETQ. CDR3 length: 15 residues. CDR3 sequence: CASSFTTSGAGELFF. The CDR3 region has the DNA TGCGCCAGCAGCTTCACGACTAGCGGCGCCGGGGAGCTGTTTTTT.

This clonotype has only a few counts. This CDR3 is CASSGIRGIQPQHF. In DNA form, the CDR3 reads TGTGCCAGCAGTGGGATCAGGGGTATTCAGCCCCAGCATTTT. The V call is TRBV6-1, the J call TRBJ1-5; D might be TRBD1 (6 bases). V lost 4 bases, J lost 6 bases, and 13 bases lay in between. Germline lookup yields CDR1 MNHNS and CDR2 SASEGT. The CDR3 spans 14 residues.

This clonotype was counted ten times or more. In DNA form, the CDR3 reads TGTGCCAGCAGTCGGACTAGCGGGGGACACAATGAGCAGTTCTTC. It is translated as CASSRTSGGHNEQFF. The rearrangement links TRBV2 to TRBJ2-1; 13 bases fit TRBD2. This CDR3 is built from 15 residues. CDR1 is SNHLY, CDR2 FYNNEI, per germline. Germline trimming cut 5 bases from V and 5 bases from J; bases unmatched to any gene: 3.

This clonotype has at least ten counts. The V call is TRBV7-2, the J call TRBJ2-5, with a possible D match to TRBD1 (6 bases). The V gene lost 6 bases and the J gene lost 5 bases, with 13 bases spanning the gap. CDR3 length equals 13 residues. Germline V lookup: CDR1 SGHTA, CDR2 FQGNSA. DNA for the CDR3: TGTGCCAGCAGTCCCGACAGGATTGAGACCCAGTACTTC. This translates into CASSPDRIETQYF.

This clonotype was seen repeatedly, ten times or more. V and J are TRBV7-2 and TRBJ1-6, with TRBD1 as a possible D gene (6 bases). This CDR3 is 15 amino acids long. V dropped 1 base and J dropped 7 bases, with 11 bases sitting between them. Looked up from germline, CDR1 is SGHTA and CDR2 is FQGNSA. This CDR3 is CASSLVGGGNSPLHF. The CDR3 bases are TGTGCCAGCAGCTTAGTGGGGGGCGGGAATTCACCCCTCCACTTT.

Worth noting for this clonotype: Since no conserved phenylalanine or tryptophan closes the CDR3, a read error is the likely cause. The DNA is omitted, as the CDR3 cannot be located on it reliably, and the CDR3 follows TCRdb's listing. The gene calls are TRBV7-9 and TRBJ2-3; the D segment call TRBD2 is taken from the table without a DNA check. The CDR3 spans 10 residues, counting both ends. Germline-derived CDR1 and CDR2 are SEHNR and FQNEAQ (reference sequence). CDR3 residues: CASSLGLAAG.

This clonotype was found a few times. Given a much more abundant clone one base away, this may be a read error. The CDR3 sequence: CASSSGMAAAVEQFF. CDR3 in DNA: TGTGCCAGCAGCTCCGGAATGGCGGCTGCGGTTGAGCAGTTCTTC. The rearrangement links TRBV11-2 to TRBJ2-1; D gene unclear. CDR1 SGHAT and CDR2 FQNNGV come from the germline V gene. V lost 4 bases and J 9 bases, leaving 19 bases between the germline ends. The CDR3 has 15 amino acids.

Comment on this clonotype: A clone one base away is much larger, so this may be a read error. DNA of the CDR3: TGTGCCAGCAGTTTCTTGTCAACGTATGGCTACACCTTC. Protein sequence: CASSFLSTYGYTF. The rearrangement uses TRBV12-3 or TRBV12-4 and TRBJ1-2; no firm D call. Between the trimmed V and J ends, which lost 3 bases and 5 bases, there was a span of 10 bases. The CDR3 consists of 13 residues.

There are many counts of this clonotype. CDR3 nucleotide sequence: TGTGCCAGCTCCCGATCGGGACTAGCGGGAGAGGAGCAGTACTTC. It is translated as CASSRSGLAGEEQYF. J is TRBJ2-7 and V is TRBV7-9, with 14 bases that match TRBD2. Germline CDR1 and CDR2: SEHNR and FQNEAQ (reference sequence). After removal of 8 bases from V and 7 bases from J, the junction contained 10 bases not matched to a gene. This CDR3 has 15 residues.

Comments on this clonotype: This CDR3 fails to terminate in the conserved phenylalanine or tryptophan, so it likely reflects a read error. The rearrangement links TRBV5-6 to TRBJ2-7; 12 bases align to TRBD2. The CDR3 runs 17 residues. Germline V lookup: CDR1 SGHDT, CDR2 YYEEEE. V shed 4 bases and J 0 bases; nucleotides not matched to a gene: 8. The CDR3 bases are TGTGCCAGCAGCGCTAACCTGACTAGCGGGAGCTCCTACGAGCAGTACTAC. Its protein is CASSANLTSGSSYEQYY.

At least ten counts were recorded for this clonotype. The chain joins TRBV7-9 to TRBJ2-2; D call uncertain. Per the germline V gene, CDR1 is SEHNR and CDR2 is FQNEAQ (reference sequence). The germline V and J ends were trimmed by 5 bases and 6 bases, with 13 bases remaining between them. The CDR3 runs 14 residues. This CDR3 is CASSPESESGELFF. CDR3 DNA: TGTGCCAGCAGCCCCGAATCGGAGTCCGGGGAGCTGTTTTTT.

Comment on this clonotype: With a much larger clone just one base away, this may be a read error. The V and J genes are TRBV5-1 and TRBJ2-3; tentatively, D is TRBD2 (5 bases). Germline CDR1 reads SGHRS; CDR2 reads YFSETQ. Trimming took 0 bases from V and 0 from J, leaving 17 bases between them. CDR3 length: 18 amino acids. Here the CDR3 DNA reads TGCGCCAGCAGCTTGGTAGCAGCGGCAGCAACTAGCACAGATACGCAGTATTTT. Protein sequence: CASSLVAAAATSTDTQYF.